The 7 T cell receptor beta chains listed next were all sequenced from one sample in a study of shared clonotypes between healthy human individuals. Terminally differentiated effector memory CD45RA+ cells were excluded by CCR7 positive selection of CD45RO-negative cells. Profiled with immunoSEQ multiplex PCR; TCRdb holds only in-frame clones, not every one. This table holds over 2,000,000 clones, about 93% found once. Sequenced: naive CD8+ T cells from PBMCs. These receptors were obtained from a man between 18 and 29 years old in good health. Some clones in this sample may be carry-over from other donors' samples.

About this clone itself: This sample includes further DNA sequences coding for the same CDR3. J is TRBJ2-7 and V is TRBV19, with 10 bases fitting TRBD2. This CDR3 comprises 14 residues. V trimming: 5 bases; J trimming: 0 bases; junction bases outside the gene matches: 1. CDR1 LNHDA and CDR2 SQIVND come from the germline V gene (reference sequence). CDR3 protein: CASSSSGSSYEQYF. DNA for the CDR3: TGTGCCAGTAGTTCTAGCGGGAGCTCCTACGAGCAGTACTTC.

The CDR3 region has the DNA TGTGCCAGCAGCTTACAGTATAGGGAGCAGTACTTC. Protein: CASSLQYREQYF. The V and J genes are TRBV13 and TRBJ2-7; D gene unclear. Germline CDR1 PRHDT, CDR2 FYEKMQ (reference sequence). This CDR3 region has 12 residues. Deletions cut 2 bases from V and 7 bases from J, with 9 bases between.

The chain combines TRBV30 with TRBJ2-1; tentative D call: TRBD2 (6 bases). Trimming took off 3 bases at V and 0 bases at J, with 12 bases between the two ends. CDR3 length equals 15 residues. CDR1 and CDR2 (germline): GTSNPN, SVGIG (reference sequence). CDR3 protein: CAWSSRGASYNEQFF. CDR3 nucleotides: TGTGCCTGGAGCAGTCGCGGGGCCTCCTACAATGAGCAGTTCTTC.

The chain combines TRBV13 with TRBJ2-1; TRBD2 might be the D (5 bases). CDR3 length equals 16 residues. V lost 4 bases, J lost 0 bases, and 13 bases lay in between. The V gene's germline CDR1 is PRHDT and CDR2 FYEKMQ (reference sequence). The CDR3 loop reads CASSSMTIASYNEQFF. Written as DNA, the CDR3 is TGTGCCAGCAGCTCCATGACTATCGCCTCCTACAATGAGCAGTTCTTC.

As regards this clone: Additional DNA sequences in this sample encode the identical CDR3. J is TRBJ2-1 and V is TRBV27, with 11 bases that match TRBD2. CDR3 length: 14 amino acids. Trimming took 3 bases from V and 5 from J; bases not matched to a gene: 0. Per the germline V gene, CDR1 is MNHEY and CDR2 is SMNVEV (reference sequence). The CDR3 reads CASSLGLADNEQFF. CDR3 in DNA: TGTGCCAGCAGTTTGGGACTAGCGGACAATGAGCAGTTCTTC.

The genes are TRBV5-6 and TRBJ2-7, with TRBD1 as a possible D gene (6 bases). The CDR3 length is 14 residues. Trimming stripped 4 bases from V and 2 bases from J, with 13 bases between. CDR1 is SGHDT, CDR2 YYEEEE, per germline. The CDR3: CASSASGAPYEQYF. The CDR3 nucleotides are TGTGCCAGCAGCGCTTCAGGGGCTCCCTACGAGCAGTACTTC.

The CDR3 loop is CASTFGRGVHTEAFF. CDR3 in DNA: TGTGCCAGTACGTTCGGGAGGGGGGTTCATACTGAAGCTTTCTTT. This chain links TRBV19 with TRBJ1-1; D is perhaps TRBD1 (6 bases). Germline CDR1 LNHDA, CDR2 SQIVND (reference sequence). V shed 7 bases and J shed 5 bases, with 20 bases lying between them. This CDR3 is built from 15 residues.